Listed below are T cell receptor beta chains from one sample, sequenced in a study of cytomegalovirus exposure and HLA in healthy donors. TCRdb's table, derived via immunoSEQ multiplex PCR, lists solely in-frame clones and lacks some. The data hold about 220,000 clones, with approximately 88% observed a single time. The specimen was PBMCs. The receptors were gathered from a woman younger than 45 in good health and CMV-seropositive. CDR3s include the opening cysteine and the closing phenylalanine or tryptophan. D genes are given only for firm matches. The size field is filled for only some rows; it gives once, few, many or a size class.

cdr3_aa cdr3_nt v_call d_call clone_size j_call
CASSRLAGSYEQYF TGTGCCAGCAGCCGACTAGCGGGCTCCTACGAGCAGTACTTC TRBV6-6 TRBD2 - TRBJ2-7
CASSARLAVTLTDNDEQFF TGTGCCAGCAGTGCACGACTAGCGGTTACCCTCACAGACAATGATGAGCAGTTCTTC TRBV27 TRBD2 - TRBJ2-1
CATPGTSYTF TGTGCCACCCCTGGAACGAGCTACACCTTC TRBV27 - - TRBJ1-2
CAWSLGQGSSGELFF TGTGCCTGGAGTCTGGGGCAGGGAAGTTCCGGGGAGCTGTTTTTT TRBV30 - - TRBJ2-2
CASSETGGGNQPQHF TGTGCCAGCAGTGAGACAGGGGGCGGCAATCAGCCCCAGCATTTT TRBV6-4 TRBD1 - TRBJ1-5
CASSLSPGPTNYGYTF TGTGCCAGCAGTTTATCTCCAGGACCTACAAACTATGGCTACACCTTC TRBV27 - - TRBJ1-2
CASSVGEYNEQFF TGTGCCAGCAGCGTAGGCGAATACAATGAGCAGTTCTTC TRBV9 - - TRBJ2-1
CASSLLSGENTEAFF TGTGCCAGCAGTCTACTCAGCGGTGAGAACACTGAAGCTTTCTTT TRBV27 - - TRBJ1-1
CASSYLPSGANVLTF TGTGCCAGCAGTTACCTACCCTCTGGGGCCAACGTCCTGACTTTC TRBV6-6 - - TRBJ2-6
CSVERRNEQFF TGCAGCGTTGAAAGGCGGAATGAGCAGTTCTTC TRBV29-1 - - TRBJ2-1
CAWGQGIYEQYF TGTGCCTGGGGACAGGGGATCTACGAGCAGTACTTC TRBV30 TRBD1 - TRBJ2-7
CAWSDGRMVYEQFF TGTGCCTGGAGTGACGGGAGGATGGTCTATGAGCAGTTCTTC TRBV30 TRBD2 - TRBJ2-1
CASSEDTDTGELFF TGCGCCAGCAGTGAAGACACTGACACCGGGGAGCTGTTTTTT TRBV10-1 - - TRBJ2-2
CAWSVGGVGTEAFF TGTGCCTGGAGTGTAGGCGGGGTCGGCACTGAAGCTTTCTTT TRBV30 - - TRBJ1-1
CASRTGGLSSTEAFF TGTGCCAGCAGAACAGGGGGCCTCTCCTCCACTGAAGCTTTCTTT TRBV19 TRBD1 - TRBJ1-1
CASSLEVGAVDGYTF TGTGCCAGCAGCTTGGAGGTAGGCGCCGTGGATGGCTACACCTTC TRBV5-4 - - TRBJ1-2
CASSLGQGNNYGYTF TGTGCCAGCAGCCTTGGACAGGGGAACAACTATGGCTACACCTTC TRBV6-1 TRBD1 - TRBJ1-2
CASSLATGGAGNTIYF TGTGCCAGCAGCTTGGCCACAGGGGGCGCGGGAAACACCATATATTTT TRBV5-4 TRBD1 - TRBJ1-3
CASSDSTGGSGELFF TGTGCCAGCAGTGACTCAACAGGGGGGTCCGGGGAGCTGTTTTTT TRBV6-4 TRBD1 - TRBJ2-2
CASSGKDRAVTGELFF TGTGCCAGCAGCGGAAAGGACAGGGCGGTTACCGGGGAGCTGTTTTTT TRBV9 TRBD1 - TRBJ2-2
CASSIVWTKETQYF TGTGCCAGTAGTATAGTTTGGACTAAAGAGACCCAGTACTTC TRBV19 - once TRBJ2-5
CAWSPPTRLPMVRYTF TGTGCCTGGAGCCCCCCAACCCGGCTACCTATGGTTCGCTACACCTTC TRBV30 - - TRBJ1-2
CASRRTGQLGYGYTF TGTGCCAGCAGGAGGACAGGTCAACTTGGCTATGGCTACACCTTC TRBV2 TRBD1 - TRBJ1-2
CASSLRREGETQYF TGTGCCAGCAGCTTGAGAAGGGAAGGGGAGACCCAGTACTTC TRBV5-4 - - TRBJ2-5
CASSGGTLYTEAFF TGTGCCAGCAGCGGAGGGACACTTTACACTGAAGCTTTCTTT TRBV11-2 - - TRBJ1-1
CASSFQTTDTQYF TGTGCCAGCAGTTTTCAGACCACAGATACGCAGTATTTT TRBV27 - - TRBJ2-3
CASSQATGSGANVLTF TGCGCCAGCAGCCAAGCGACTGGCTCTGGGGCCAACGTCCTGACTTTC TRBV4-3 - - TRBJ2-6
CASSSIEPGQRTVF TGTGCCAGCAGTTCAATAGAACCGGGACAGCGAACGGTCTTC TRBV28 TRBD1 - TRBJ2-7
CASSTLGGSETQYF TGTGCCAGTAGTACACTAGGGGGGTCGGAGACCCAGTACTTC TRBV19 - - TRBJ2-5
CASSPGGSSTDTQYF TGTGCCAGCAGCCCCGGAGGGTCGAGCACAGATACGCAGTATTTT TRBV4-2 - - TRBJ2-3
CASSLAGRVEKLFF TGTGCCAGCAGTTTGGCAGGGAGGGTTGAAAAACTGTTTTTT TRBV28 - many TRBJ1-4
CASSLGTARQETQYF TGTGCCAGCAGTCTCGGGACAGCTAGGCAAGAGACCCAGTACTTC TRBV27 TRBD1 - TRBJ2-5
CASSGTGVGTEAFF TGTGCCAGCAGTGGGACAGGGGTAGGAACTGAAGCTTTCTTT TRBV6-5 TRBD1 - TRBJ1-1
CASSLNRGDFSYNEQFF TGCGCCAGCAGCTTAAACAGGGGGGATTTCTCCTACAATGAGCAGTTCTTC TRBV5-1 TRBD1 once TRBJ2-1
CASSFGTVQFF TGTGCCAGCAGCTTCGGGACAGTACAGTTCTTC TRBV7-6 TRBD1 - TRBJ2-1
CASSIDKETQYF TGTGCCAGTAGTATAGATAAGGAGACCCAGTACTTC TRBV19 - - TRBJ2-5
CASSSEGKLFF TGTGCCAGCAGCTCGGAAGGAAAACTGTTTTTT TRBV11-3 - - TRBJ1-4
CASSQALGSYEQYF TGCGCCAGCAGCCAAGCTCTCGGCAGCTACGAGCAGTACTTC TRBV4-1 - - TRBJ2-7
CASSLEGSRAYEQYF TGTGCCAGCAGCTTAGAGGGCTCGCGGGCATACGAGCAGTACTTC TRBV11-3 - - TRBJ2-7
CASSVPGTAAYEQYF TGTGCCAGCAGTGTTCCCGGGACAGCTGCCTACGAGCAGTACTTC TRBV6-1 TRBD1 - TRBJ2-7